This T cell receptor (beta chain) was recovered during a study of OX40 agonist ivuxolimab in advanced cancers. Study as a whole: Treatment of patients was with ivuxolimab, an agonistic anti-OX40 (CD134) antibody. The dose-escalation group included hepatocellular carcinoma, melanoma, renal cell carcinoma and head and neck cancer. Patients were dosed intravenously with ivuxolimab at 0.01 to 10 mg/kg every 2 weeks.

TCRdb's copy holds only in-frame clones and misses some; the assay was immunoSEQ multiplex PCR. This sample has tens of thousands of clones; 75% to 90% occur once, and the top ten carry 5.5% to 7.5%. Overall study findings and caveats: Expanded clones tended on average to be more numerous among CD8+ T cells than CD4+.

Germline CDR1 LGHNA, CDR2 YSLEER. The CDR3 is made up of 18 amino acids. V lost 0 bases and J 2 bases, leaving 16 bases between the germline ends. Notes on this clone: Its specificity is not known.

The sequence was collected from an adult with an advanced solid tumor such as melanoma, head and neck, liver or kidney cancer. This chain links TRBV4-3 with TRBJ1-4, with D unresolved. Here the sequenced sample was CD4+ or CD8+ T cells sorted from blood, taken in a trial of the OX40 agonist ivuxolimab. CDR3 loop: CASSQDPPGPGTNEKLFF. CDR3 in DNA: TGCGCCAGCAGCCAAGATCCCCCTGGACCGGGTACTAATGAAAAACTGTTTTTT.